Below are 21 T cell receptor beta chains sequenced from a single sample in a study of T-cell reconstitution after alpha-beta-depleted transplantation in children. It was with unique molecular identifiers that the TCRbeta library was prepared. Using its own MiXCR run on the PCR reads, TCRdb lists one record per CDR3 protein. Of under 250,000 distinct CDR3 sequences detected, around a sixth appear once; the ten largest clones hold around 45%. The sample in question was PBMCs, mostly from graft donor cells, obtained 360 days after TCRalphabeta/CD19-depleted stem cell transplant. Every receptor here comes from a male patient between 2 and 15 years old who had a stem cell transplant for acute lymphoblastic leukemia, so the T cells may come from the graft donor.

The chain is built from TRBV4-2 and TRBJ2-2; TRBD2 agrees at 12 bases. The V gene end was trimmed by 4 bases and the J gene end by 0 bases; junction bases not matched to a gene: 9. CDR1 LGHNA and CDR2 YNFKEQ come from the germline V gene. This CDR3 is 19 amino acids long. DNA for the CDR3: TGTGCCAGCAGCCCGACTACTAGCGGGAGGCTTGCGAACACCGGGGAGCTGTTTTTT. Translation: CASSPTTSGRLANTGELFF.

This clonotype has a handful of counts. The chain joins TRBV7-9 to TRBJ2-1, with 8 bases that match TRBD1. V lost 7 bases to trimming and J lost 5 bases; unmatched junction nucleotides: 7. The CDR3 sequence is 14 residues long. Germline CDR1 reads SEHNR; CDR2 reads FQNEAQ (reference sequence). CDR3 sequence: CASKGAQGDNEQFF. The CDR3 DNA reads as TGTGCCAGCAAGGGTGCACAGGGGGACAATGAGCAGTTCTTC.

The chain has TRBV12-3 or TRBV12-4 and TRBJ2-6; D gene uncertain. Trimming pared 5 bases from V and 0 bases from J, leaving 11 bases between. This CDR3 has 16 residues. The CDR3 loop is CASSPRTFSGANVLTF. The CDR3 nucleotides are TGTGCCAGCAGTCCCCGGACCTTCTCTGGGGCCAACGTCCTGACTTTC.

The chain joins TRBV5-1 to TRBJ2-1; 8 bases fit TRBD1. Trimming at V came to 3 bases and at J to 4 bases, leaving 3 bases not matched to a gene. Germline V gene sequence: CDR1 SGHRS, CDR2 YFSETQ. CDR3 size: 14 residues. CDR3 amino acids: CASSSTGAYNEQFF. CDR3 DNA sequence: TGCGCCAGCAGCTCGACAGGGGCGTACAATGAGCAGTTCTTC.

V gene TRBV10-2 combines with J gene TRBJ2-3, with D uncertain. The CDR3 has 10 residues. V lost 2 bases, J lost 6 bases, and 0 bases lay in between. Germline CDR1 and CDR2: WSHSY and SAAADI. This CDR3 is CASSEDTQYF. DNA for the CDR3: TGCGCCAGCAGTGAGGATACGCAGTATTTT.

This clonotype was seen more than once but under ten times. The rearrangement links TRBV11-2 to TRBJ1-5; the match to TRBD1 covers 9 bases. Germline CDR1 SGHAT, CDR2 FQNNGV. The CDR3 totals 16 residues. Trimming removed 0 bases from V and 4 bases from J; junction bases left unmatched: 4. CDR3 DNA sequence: TGTGCCAGCAGCTTAGATACAGGGGGCTCAAATCAGCCCCAGCATTTT. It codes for CASSLDTGGSNQPQHF.

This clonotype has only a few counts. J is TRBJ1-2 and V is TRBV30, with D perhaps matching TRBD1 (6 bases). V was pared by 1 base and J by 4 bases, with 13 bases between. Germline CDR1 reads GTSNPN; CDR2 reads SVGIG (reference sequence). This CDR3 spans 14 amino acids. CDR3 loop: CAWSGSAGAYGYTF. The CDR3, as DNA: TGTGCCTGGAGTGGGTCGGCAGGGGCCTATGGCTACACCTTC.

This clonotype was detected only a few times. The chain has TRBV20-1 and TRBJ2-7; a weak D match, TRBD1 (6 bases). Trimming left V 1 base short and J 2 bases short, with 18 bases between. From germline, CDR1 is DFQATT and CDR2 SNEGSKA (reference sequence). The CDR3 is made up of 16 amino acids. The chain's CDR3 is CSARADGGLFTYEQYF. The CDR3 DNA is TGCAGTGCTAGAGCAGATGGGGGCCTTTTTACCTACGAGCAGTACTTC.

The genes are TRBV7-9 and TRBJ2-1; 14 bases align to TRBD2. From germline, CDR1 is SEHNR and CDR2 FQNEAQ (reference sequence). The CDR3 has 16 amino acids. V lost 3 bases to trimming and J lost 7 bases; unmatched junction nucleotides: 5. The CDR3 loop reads CASSLLTSGRANEQFF. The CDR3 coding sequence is TGTGCCAGCAGCTTGCTGACTAGCGGGAGGGCTAATGAGCAGTTCTTC.

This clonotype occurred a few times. CDR3 coding DNA: TGTGCCAGCAGTAGCCCTAAAGGACCAAATGAAAAACTGTTTTTT. Translating gives CASSSPKGPNEKLFF. This chain links TRBV6-1 with TRBJ1-4; D remains ambiguous. CDR3 size: 15 residues. V lost 5 bases to trimming and J lost 5 bases, with 15 bases between them. Germline CDR1 MNHNS, CDR2 SASEGT.

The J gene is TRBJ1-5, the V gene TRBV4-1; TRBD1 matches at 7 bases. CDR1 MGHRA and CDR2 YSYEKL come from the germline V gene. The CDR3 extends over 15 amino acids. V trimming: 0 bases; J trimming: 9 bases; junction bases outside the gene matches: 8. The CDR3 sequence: CASSQDPGQARPQHF. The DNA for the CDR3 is TGCGCCAGCAGCCAAGATCCTGGACAGGCCAGGCCCCAGCATTTT.

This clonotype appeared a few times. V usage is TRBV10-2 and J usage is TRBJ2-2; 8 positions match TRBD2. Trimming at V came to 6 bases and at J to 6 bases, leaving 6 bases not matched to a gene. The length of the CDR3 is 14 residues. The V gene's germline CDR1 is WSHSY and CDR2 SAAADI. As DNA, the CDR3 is TGCGCCAGCAGAAACACCGGGGGGGCCGGGGAGCTGTTTTTT. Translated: CASRNTGGAGELFF.

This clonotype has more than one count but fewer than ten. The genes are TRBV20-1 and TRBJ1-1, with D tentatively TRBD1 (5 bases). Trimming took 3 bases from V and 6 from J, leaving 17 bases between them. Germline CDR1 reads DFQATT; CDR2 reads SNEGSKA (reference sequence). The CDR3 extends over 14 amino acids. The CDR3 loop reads CSARIRASVAEAFF. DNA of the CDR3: TGCAGTGCTAGGATCAGGGCGTCGGTCGCTGAAGCTTTCTTT.

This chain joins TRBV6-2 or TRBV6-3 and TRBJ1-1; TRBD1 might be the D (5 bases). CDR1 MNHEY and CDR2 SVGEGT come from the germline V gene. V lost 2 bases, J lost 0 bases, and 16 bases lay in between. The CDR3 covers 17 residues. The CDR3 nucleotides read TGTGCCAGCAGTTACGTCAGGGTAATAGGAATGAACACTGAAGCTTTCTTT. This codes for CASSYVRVIGMNTEAFF.

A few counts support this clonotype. Here the CDR3 reads CASSLPLGGNEQFF. The CDR3, as DNA: TGTGCCAGCAGCTTGCCGCTTGGGGGCAATGAGCAGTTCTTC. J is TRBJ2-1 and V is TRBV5-5, with D perhaps assigned TRBD1 or TRBD2 (5 bases each). CDR1 is SGHKS and CDR2 is YYEKEE in the germline V gene (reference sequence). CDR3 length: 14 amino acids. Trimming took 1 base from V and 6 from J, leaving 11 bases between them.

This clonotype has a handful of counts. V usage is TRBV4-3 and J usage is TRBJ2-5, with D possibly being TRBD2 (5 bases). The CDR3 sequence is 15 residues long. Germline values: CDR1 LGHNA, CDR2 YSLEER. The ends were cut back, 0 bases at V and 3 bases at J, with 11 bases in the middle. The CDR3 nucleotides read TGCGCCAGCAGCCAAGACTACGGGAATAAAGAGACCCAGTACTTC. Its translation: CASSQDYGNKETQYF.

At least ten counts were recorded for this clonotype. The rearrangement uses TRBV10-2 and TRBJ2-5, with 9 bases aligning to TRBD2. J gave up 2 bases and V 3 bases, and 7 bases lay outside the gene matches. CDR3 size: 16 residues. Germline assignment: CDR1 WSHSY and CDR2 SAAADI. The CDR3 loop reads CASSDASGTPQETQYF. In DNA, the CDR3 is TGCGCCAGCAGTGATGCTAGCGGGACCCCTCAAGAGACCCAGTACTTC.

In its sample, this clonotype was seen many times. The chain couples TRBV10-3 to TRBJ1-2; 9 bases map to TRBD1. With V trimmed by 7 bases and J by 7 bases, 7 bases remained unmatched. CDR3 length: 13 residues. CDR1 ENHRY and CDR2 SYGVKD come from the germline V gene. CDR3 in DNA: TGTGCCATCACTGCGGGACAGGGAGGTGGCTACACCTTC. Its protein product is CAITAGQGGGYTF.

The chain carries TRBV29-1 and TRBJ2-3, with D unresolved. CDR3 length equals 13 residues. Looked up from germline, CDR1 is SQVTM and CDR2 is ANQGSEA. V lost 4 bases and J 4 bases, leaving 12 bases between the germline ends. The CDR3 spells CSVVARGSDTQYF. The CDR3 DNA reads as TGCAGCGTTGTTGCTCGTGGGTCAGATACGCAGTATTTT.

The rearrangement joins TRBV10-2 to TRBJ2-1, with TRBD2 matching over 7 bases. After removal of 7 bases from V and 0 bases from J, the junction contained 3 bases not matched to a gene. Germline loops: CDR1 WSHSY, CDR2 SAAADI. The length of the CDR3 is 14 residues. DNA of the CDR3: TGCGCCAGCAACAAGCGGGGCTCCTACAATGAGCAGTTCTTC. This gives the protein CASNKRGSYNEQFF.

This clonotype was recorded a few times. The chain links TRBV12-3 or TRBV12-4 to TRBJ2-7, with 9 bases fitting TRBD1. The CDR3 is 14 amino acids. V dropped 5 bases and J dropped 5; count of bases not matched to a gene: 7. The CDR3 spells CASSPGQGPHEQYF. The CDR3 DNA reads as TGTGCCAGCAGTCCGGGACAGGGACCCCACGAGCAGTACTTC.